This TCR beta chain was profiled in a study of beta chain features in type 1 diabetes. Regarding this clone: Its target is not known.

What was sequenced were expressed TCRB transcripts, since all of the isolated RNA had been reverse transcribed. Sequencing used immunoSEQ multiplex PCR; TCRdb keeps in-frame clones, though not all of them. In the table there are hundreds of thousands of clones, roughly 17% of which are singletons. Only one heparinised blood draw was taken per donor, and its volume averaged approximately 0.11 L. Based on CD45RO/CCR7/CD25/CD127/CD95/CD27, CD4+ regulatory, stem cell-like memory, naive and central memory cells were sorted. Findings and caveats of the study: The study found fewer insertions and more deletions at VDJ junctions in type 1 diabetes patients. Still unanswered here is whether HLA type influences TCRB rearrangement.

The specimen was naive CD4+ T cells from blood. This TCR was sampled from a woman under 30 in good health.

CDR3 protein: CASSPPPRLAGLTDTQYF. The CDR3 DNA is TGTGCCAGTAGTCCTCCGCCGCGGCTAGCGGGACTCACAGATACGCAGTATTTT. V and J are TRBV19 and TRBJ2-3; 9 bases fit TRBD2. Per germline, CDR1 LNHDA and CDR2 SQIVND (reference sequence). The CDR3 runs 18 residues. After removal of 5 bases from V and 2 bases from J, the junction contained 14 bases not matched to a gene.